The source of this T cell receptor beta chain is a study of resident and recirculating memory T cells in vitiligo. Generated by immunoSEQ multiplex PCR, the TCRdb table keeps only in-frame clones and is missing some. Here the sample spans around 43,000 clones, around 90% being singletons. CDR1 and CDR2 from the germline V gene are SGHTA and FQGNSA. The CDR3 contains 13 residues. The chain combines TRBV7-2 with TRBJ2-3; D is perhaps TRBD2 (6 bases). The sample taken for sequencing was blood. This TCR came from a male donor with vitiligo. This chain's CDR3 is CAARDSNTDTQYF. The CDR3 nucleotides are TGTGCTGCCAGGGACTCTAACACAGATACGCAGTATTTT.